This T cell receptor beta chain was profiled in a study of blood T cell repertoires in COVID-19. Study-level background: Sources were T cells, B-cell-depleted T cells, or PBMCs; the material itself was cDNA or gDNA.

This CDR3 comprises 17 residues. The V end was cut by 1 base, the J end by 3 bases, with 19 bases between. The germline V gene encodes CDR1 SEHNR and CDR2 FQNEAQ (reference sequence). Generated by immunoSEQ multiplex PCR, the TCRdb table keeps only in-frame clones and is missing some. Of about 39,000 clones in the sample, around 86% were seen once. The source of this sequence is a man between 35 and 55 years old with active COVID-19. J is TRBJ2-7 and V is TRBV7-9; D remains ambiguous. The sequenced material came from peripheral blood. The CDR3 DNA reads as TGTGCCAGCAGCTTAGTAGCCGGAAGCGAGCGAAACTACGAGCAGTACTTC. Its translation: CASSLVAGSERNYEQYF. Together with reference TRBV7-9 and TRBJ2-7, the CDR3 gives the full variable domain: DTGVSQNPRHKITKRGQNVTFRCDPISEHNRLYWYRQTLGQGPEFLTYFQNEAQLEKSRLLSDRFSAERPKGSFSTLEIQRTEQGDSAMYLCASSLVAGSERNYEQYFGPGTRLTVT.